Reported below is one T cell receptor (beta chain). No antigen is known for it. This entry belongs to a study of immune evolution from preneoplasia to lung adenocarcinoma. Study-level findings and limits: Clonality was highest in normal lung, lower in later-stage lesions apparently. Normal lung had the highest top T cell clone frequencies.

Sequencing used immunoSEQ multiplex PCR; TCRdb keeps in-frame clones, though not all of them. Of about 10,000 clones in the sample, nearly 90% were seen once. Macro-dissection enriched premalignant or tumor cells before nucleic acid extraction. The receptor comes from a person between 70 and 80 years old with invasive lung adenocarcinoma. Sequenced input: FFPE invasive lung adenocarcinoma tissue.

In DNA form, the CDR3 reads TGTGCCAGCAGCTTAGCGGTGGGACTAGAGACAGATACGCAGTATTTT. Translating gives CASSLAVGLETDTQYF. V is TRBV7-9 and J is TRBJ2-3, with 8 bases fitting TRBD2. Trimming took 0 bases from V and 3 from J; bases not matched to a gene: 5. CDR1 and CDR2 from the germline V gene are SEHNR and FQNEAQ (reference sequence). The CDR3 is 16 amino acids.